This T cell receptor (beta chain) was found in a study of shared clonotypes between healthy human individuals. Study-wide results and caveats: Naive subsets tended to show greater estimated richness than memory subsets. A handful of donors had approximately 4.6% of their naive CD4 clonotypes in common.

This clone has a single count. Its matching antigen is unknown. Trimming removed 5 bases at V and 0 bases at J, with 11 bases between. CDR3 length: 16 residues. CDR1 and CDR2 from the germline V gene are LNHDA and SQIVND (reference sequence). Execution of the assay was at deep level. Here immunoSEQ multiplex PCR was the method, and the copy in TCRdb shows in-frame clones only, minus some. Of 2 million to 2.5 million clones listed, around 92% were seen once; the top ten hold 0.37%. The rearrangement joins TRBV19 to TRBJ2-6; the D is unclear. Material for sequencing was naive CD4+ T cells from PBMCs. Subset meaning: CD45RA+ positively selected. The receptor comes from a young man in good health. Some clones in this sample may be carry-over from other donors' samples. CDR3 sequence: CASSPSRHSGANVLTF. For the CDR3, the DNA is TGTGCCAGTAGTCCCAGTCGCCACTCTGGGGCCAACGTCCTGACTTTC.